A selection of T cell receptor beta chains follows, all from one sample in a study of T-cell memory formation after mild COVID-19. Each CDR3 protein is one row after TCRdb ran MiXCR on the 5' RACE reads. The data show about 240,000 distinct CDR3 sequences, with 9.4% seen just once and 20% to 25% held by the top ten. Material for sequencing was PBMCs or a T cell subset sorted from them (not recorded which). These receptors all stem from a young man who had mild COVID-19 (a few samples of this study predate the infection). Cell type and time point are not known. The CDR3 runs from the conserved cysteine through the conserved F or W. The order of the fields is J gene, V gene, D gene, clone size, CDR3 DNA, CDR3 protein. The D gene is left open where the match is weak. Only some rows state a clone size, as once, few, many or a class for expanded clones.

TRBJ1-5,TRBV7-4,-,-,TGTGCCAGCAGCTCCCTCGATAGCAATCAGCCCCAGCATTTT,CASSSLDSNQPQHF
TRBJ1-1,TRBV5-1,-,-,TGCGCCAGCAGCTTACAGACAGGGAACACTGAAGCTTTCTTT,CASSLQTGNTEAFF
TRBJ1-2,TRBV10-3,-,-,TGTGCCATCAGTGACAGGACCCTTAACTATGGCTACACCTTC,CAISDRTLNYGYTF
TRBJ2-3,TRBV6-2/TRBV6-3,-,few,TGTGCCACCCTCGAAGCCAGCACAGATACGCAGTATTTT,CATLEASTDTQYF
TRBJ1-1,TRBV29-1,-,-,TGCAGGGGAACCGGGACGGGTAATGAAGCTTTCTTT,CRGTGTGNEAFF
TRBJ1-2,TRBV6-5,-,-,TGTGCCAGCGGGCAGGGGCCCTATGGCTACACCTTC,CASGQGPYGYTF
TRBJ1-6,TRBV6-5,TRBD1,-,TGTGCCAGCAGCTACCTGGACAGGCCGTTATTACCCCTCCACTTT,CASSYLDRPLLPLHF
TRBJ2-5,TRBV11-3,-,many,TGTGCCAGCAGCGGACAGTCACAAGAGACCCAGTACTTC,CASSGQSQETQYF
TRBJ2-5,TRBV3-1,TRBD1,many,TGTGCCAGCAGCCAGGGCCTGACAGGGCGCGCAGAGACCCAGTACTTC,CASSQGLTGRAETQYF
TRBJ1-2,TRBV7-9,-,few,TGTGCCAGCAGCTTAGCGGGGGCCGGGCTCTCTGGCTACACCTTC,CASSLAGAGLSGYTF
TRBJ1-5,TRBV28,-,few,TGTGCCAGCAGCCTCCTGGTAGCCCGGCCCCAGCATTTT,CASSLLVARPQHF
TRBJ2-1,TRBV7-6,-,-,TGTGCCAGCAGCTTAGCGGGGGGCCCTACCTACAATGAGCAGTTCTTC,CASSLAGGPTYNEQFF
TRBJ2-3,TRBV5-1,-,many,TGCGCCAGCAGCTTGGAGGGCAGCGGGACGCAGTATTTT,CASSLEGSGTQYF
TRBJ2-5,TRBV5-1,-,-,TGCGCCAGCAGTGGAGGAACCCAAGAGACCCAGTACTTC,CASSGGTQETQYF
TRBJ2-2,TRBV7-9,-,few,TGTGCCAGCAGCCTACAGGGTGGCGACACCGGGGAGCTGTTTTTT,CASSLQGGDTGELFF
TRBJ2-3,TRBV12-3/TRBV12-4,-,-,TGTGCCAGCAGTTTAGCTTCTCGCGGGGCAACGGATACGCAGTATTTT,CASSLASRGATDTQYF
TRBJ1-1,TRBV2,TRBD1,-,TGTGCCAGCAGTGGATCGACAGGGGGGACTGAAGCTTTCTTT,CASSGSTGGTEAFF
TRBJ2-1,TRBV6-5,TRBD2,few,TGTGCCAGCAGTTACCTGGGGGGGATCTACAATGAGCAGTTCTTC,CASSYLGGIYNEQFF
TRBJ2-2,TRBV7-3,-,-,TGTGCCAGCAGCGTCATCTCGGGGCCGAACACCGGGGAGCTGTTTTTT,CASSVISGPNTGELFF
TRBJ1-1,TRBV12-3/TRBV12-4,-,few,TGTGCCAGCAGTTTAACGGCGAACACTGAAGCTTTCTTT,CASSLTANTEAFF
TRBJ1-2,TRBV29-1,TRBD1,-,TGCAGCGTTGACGTACAGGGGGCTTACAACTATGGCTACACCTTC,CSVDVQGAYNYGYTF
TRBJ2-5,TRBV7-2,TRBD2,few,TGTGCCAGCAGCTTTGCTAGCGGGGGTCAGACCCAGTACTTC,CASSFASGGQTQYF
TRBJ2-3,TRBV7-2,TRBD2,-,TGTGCCAGCAGCCACAACCCCCTAGCGGTTCGGGCAGATACGCAGTATTTT,CASSHNPLAVRADTQYF
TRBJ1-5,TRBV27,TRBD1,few,TGTGCCAGTGGACAGGGGGAAAATCAGCCCCAGCATTTT,CASGQGENQPQHF
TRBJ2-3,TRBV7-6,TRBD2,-,TGTGCCAGCAGCGGGACTAGCGGGGGTTCAGATACGCAGTATTTT,CASSGTSGGSDTQYF
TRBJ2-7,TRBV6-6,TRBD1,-,TGTGCCAGCAGTTACCCTGACAGGGACGAGCAGTACTTC,CASSYPDRDEQYF
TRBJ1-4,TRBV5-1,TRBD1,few,TGCGCCAGCAGCGACCGACAGGGTCTTAGGGAAAAACTGTTTTTT,CASSDRQGLREKLFF
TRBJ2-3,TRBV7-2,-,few,TGTGCCAGCAGCTTATTAGGACGGAGCACAGATACGCAGTATTTT,CASSLLGRSTDTQYF
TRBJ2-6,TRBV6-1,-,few,TGTGCCAGCCATACGGGGAACTCTGGGGCCAACGTCCTGACTTTC,CASHTGNSGANVLTF
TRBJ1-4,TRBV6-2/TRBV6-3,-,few,TGTGCCAGCAGTTACCCACTGGACAATTTCGGAAAACTGTTTTTT,CASSYPLDNFGKLFF
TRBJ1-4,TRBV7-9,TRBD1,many,TGTGCCAGCAACCCGCAGGGGGCAACTAATGAAAAACTGTTTTTT,CASNPQGATNEKLFF
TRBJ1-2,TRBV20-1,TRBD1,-,TGCAGTGCTAAAAGGGGGCAAGATGGCTACACCTTC,CSAKRGQDGYTF
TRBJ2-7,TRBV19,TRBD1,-,TGTGCCAGTAGTAGTGACAGGGGAAAAATCGAGCAGTACTTC,CASSSDRGKIEQYF
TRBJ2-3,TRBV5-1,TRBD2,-,TGCGCCAGCAGCCCCGGGACTAGCGGGGTAGATACGCAGTATTTT,CASSPGTSGVDTQYF
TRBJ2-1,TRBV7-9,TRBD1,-,TGTGCCAGCAGCTTGACAGGGGGACGCAATGAGCAGTTCTTC,CASSLTGGRNEQFF
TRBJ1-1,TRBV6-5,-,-,TGTGCCAGCAGGGAGATCAGGAACACTGAAGCTTTCTTT,CASREIRNTEAFF
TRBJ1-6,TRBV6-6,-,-,TGTGCCAGCAGTGGGCAGAAAAATTATTATAATTCACCCCTCCACTTT,CASSGQKNYYNSPLHF
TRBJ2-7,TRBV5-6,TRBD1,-,TGTGCCAGCGCCAAGACAGGGGCCTACGAGCAGTACTTC,CASAKTGAYEQYF
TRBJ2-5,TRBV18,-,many,TGTGCCAGCTCGCCGCGGATCGCCCAACAAGAGACCCAGTACTTC,CASSPRIAQQETQYF
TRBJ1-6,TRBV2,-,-,TGTGCCAGCAGTGAAGACAGGGTTGGGACACCCCTCCACTTT,CASSEDRVGTPLHF
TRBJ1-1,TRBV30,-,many,TGTGCCTGGAGTGTCCAGGGTTCCCCCCGGGCTTTCTTT,CAWSVQGSPRAFF
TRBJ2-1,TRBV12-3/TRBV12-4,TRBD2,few,TGTGCCAGCAGTCCCGAGCGGGGGTCTAGCGCAAGCTCCTACAATGAGCAGTTCTTC,CASSPERGSSASSYNEQFF
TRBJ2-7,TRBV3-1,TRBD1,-,TGTGCCAGCAGCCAAGCGACAGGGGGCTATGAGCAGTACTTC,CASSQATGGYEQYF
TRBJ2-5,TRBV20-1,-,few,TGCAGTGCCCCGGAAGAGACCCAGTACTTC,CSAPEETQYF
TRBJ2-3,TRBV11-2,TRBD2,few,TGTGCCAGCAGCTTACGCAGCGGGGGGGTTACAGATACGCAGTATTTT,CASSLRSGGVTDTQYF
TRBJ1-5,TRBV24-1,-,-,TGTGCCACCAGTGCCGCGAGGGGGGACCGAAATCAGCCCCAGCATTTT,CATSAARGDRNQPQHF
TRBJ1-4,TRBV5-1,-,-,TGCGCCAGCAGCTCGGCCTTGGGGAATGAAAAACTGTTTTTT,CASSSALGNEKLFF
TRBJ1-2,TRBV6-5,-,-,TGTGCCAGCAGTATCTCGGGAAAGGGCTATGGCTACACCTTC,CASSISGKGYGYTF
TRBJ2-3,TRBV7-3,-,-,TGTGCCAGCAGCTTAAGGGGGAATACGCAGTATTTT,CASSLRGNTQYF
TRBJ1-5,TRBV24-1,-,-,TGTGCCACCAGTGATCCGCATCAGCCCCAGCATTTT,CATSDPHQPQHF
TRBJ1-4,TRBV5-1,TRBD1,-,TGCGCCAGCAGCTTACTACAGGGGCGAAATGAAAAACTGTTTTTT,CASSLLQGRNEKLFF
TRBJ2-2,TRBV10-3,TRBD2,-,TGTGCCATCAGTGGCCTAGCGGAGTCCACCGGGGAGCTGTTTTTT,CAISGLAESTGELFF
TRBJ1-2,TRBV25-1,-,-,TGTGCCAGCAGTGCCGGGGGCCATGGCTACACCTTC,CASSAGGHGYTF
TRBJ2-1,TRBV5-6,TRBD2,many,TGTGCCAGCAGCTCCCAACTAGCGGGGGCGCTACGGGTCAATGAGCAGTTCTTC,CASSSQLAGALRVNEQFF
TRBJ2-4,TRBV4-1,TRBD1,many,TGCGCCAGCAGCCAAGGGCCCGCAGGGGGAGACAAAAACATTCAGTACTTC,CASSQGPAGGDKNIQYF
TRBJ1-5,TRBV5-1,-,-,TGCGCCAGCAGCTCCGGGGAGTACACCGATCAGCCCCAGCATTTT,CASSSGEYTDQPQHF
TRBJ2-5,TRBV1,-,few,TGCACCAGCAGCCAACGAGGGACTGAAGAGACCCAGTACTTC,CTSSQRGTEETQYF